This is a list of T cell receptor beta chains from one sample in a study of blood T cells in healthy people across ages. Using its own MiXCR run on the 5' RACE reads, TCRdb lists one record per CDR3 protein. The table records 700,000 to 900,000 distinct CDR3 sequences, roughly 50% of them present only once. The sequencing sample was made of blood. These receptors originate from an elderly man in good health. Both conserved end residues are part of each CDR3. Fields, in order: D gene, clone size, V gene, J gene, CDR3 protein, CDR3 DNA. D genes are given only for firm matches. The size entry is marked missing in some rows and otherwise reads once, few, many or a size class.

TRBD1,few,TRBV30,TRBJ1-2,CAWSKRGPGYTF,TGTGCCTGGAGCAAAAGGGGGCCTGGCTACACCTTC
NA,NA,TRBV3-1,TRBJ1-1,CASSQAGIWGEAFF,TGTGCCAGCAGCCAAGCAGGGATCTGGGGTGAAGCTTTCTTT
NA,NA,TRBV24-1,TRBJ2-3,CATKRGPTDTQYF,TGTGCCACCAAAAGGGGCCCCACAGATACGCAGTATTTT
NA,NA,TRBV6-1,TRBJ2-5,CASSARQKQETQYF,TGTGCCAGCAGTGCCCGACAGAAACAAGAGACCCAGTACTTC
NA,NA,TRBV12-3/TRBV12-4,TRBJ2-7,CAGTVLGGPGNRGYNEQYF,TGTGCCGGCACCGTTTTGGGGGGACCCGGGAACAGGGGTTACAATGAGCAGTACTTC
NA,many,TRBV15,TRBJ2-5,CATSRDARRERQGGSKETQYF,TGTGCCACCAGCAGAGATGCTCGACGGGAGCGACAGGGCGGTTCGAAAGAGACCCAGTACTTC
TRBD1,few,TRBV20-1,TRBJ1-2,CSARSRGGEGYGYTF,TGCAGTGCTAGATCCAGGGGGGGAGAGGGCTATGGCTACACCTTC
NA,NA,TRBV6-5,TRBJ2-2,CASSYFQAVTGELFF,TGTGCCAGCAGTTACTTTCAGGCTGTCACCGGGGAGCTGTTTTTT
TRBD1,few,TRBV2,TRBJ2-3,CASIRPGGPIGRYAYF,TGTGCCAGCATCCGACCAGGGGGCCCCATCGGCAGATACGCGTATTTT
TRBD2,NA,TRBV24-1,TRBJ2-3,CATSDRTSGNTQYF,TGTGCCACCAGTGATAGGACTAGCGGAAATACGCAGTATTTT
NA,NA,TRBV20-1,TRBJ2-4,CSARWGASVKNIQYF,TGCAGTGCTAGATGGGGAGCGTCGGTCAAAAACATTCAGTACTTC
TRBD2,few,TRBV6-1,TRBJ2-7,CASSAVSGTITNYEQYF,TGTGCCAGCAGTGCCGTATCCGGGACTATAACTAACTACGAGCAGTACTTC
NA,few,TRBV3-1,TRBJ1-5,CASSQGLINQPQHF,TGTGCCAGCAGCCAGGGGTTGATCAATCAGCCCCAGCATTTT
NA,NA,TRBV5-1,TRBJ2-1,CASSTSLGEQFF,TGCGCCAGCAGCACTAGTTTGGGTGAGCAGTTCTTC
NA,NA,TRBV7-6,TRBJ2-7,CASSLGQTSSEQYF,TGTGCCAGCAGCTTGGGTCAAACCTCCTCCGAGCAGTACTTC
NA,NA,TRBV28,TRBJ1-6,CASSFNRGRNSPLHF,TGTGCCAGCAGTTTTAATCGGGGGCGGAATTCACCCCTCCACTTT
TRBD1,NA,TRBV4-1,TRBJ2-5,CASSQVWTGGDQETQYF,TGCGCCAGCAGCCAAGTTTGGACAGGGGGGGACCAAGAGACCCAGTACTTC
NA,NA,TRBV15,TRBJ2-7,CATSVRTGTISSYEQYF,TGTGCCACCAGCGTCCGGACCGGGACAATAAGCTCCTACGAGCAGTACTTC
TRBD1,NA,TRBV5-6,TRBJ1-5,CASSLGTQGAKGQPQHF,TGTGCCAGCAGCTTGGGAACACAGGGGGCTAAAGGACAGCCCCAGCATTTT
TRBD1,NA,TRBV20-1,TRBJ1-2,CSARDPRQGANYGYTF,TGCAGTGCTAGAGATCCCCGACAGGGTGCTAACTATGGCTACACCTTC
NA,NA,TRBV11-2,TRBJ2-7,CASSSVRGKGEQYF,TGTGCCAGCAGCTCTGTCAGGGGAAAGGGTGAGCAGTACTTC
NA,few,TRBV7-2,TRBJ1-5,CASSLGRGTGSLQPQHF,TGTGCCAGCAGCTTAGGAAGAGGGACCGGGAGTCTCCAGCCCCAGCATTTT
NA,NA,TRBV10-2,TRBJ1-1,CASSVTAMNTEAFF,TGCGCCAGCAGTGTAACAGCAATGAACACTGAAGCTTTCTTT